This T cell receptor beta chain was captured in a study of T cell responses to AZD1222 COVID-19 vaccine. Study results and limitations: In a largely white British group with more females than males, clonal diversity was possibly underestimated. With dominance at 160-218 and 743-854, vaccine-associated CD4 TCRs spanned spike. An increase in Spike-specific TCR breadth and depth was observed after two AZD1222 doses. All repertoire sampling was performed exclusively after the peak T cell response.

Sequenced by immunoSEQ multiplex PCR; TCRdb stores in-frame clones only, minus some. The top ten hold about 1.6% of the sample, which has over 150,000 clones, roughly 92% seen once. As to this clone: The antigen remains undetermined.

The CDR3 loop spans 15 amino acids. The germline CDR1 and CDR2 sequences are MNHEY and SVGAGI. The V end lost 8 bases, the J end lost 2 bases, and 18 bases lay between the germline ends. The chain links TRBV6-5 to TRBJ2-5, with D unresolved. The sequences come from peripheral blood, collected on day 0 of AZD1222 vaccination. The sequence was collected from an adult in good health. The CDR3 protein is CASQPDRGRQETQYF. The CDR3, as DNA: TGTGCCAGCCAACCCGACCGAGGCCGGCAAGAGACCCAGTACTTC.